The T cell receptor (beta chain) described here comes from a study of cytomegalovirus exposure and HLA in healthy donors. Study-level results: Most subjects' HLA-A and HLA-B alleles were reportedly predicted from TCR beta sequences. Presence/absence results assume similar sequencing depth per donor, which may not hold. Per a prior analysis, the majority of TCR beta V segments were productive roughly 90% or roughly 30% of the time. Sequencing likely produced, as an artifact, a cluster of highly shared sequence variants.

The PCR contained 60 Vbeta and 13 Jbeta primers. The protocol was immunoSEQ multiplex PCR, while the TCRdb copy is restricted to in-frame clones and leaves out a portion. The sample contains about 110,000 clones, 74% of which appear only once. To note about this clone: Its specificity is not known.

Germline CDR1 and CDR2: DFQATT and SNEGSKA (reference sequence). The CDR3 spans 11 residues. Trimming pared 5 bases from V and 5 bases from J, leaving 9 bases between. Sequenced material: PBMCs. The V and J genes are TRBV20-1 and TRBJ1-2, with D possibly being TRBD1 (5 bases). This receptor was taken from a woman between 40 and 55 years old in good health and CMV-seropositive. This chain's CDR3 is CSADGGYGYTF. The CDR3 coding sequence is TGCAGTGCTGACGGGGGATATGGCTACACCTTC.